The source of this TCR beta chain is a study of blood T cell repertoires in COVID-19. About the research overall: COVID-19 samples from acute and convalescent phases originated in the United States, Italy and Spain. Sources were T cells, B-cell-depleted T cells, or PBMCs; the material itself was cDNA or gDNA.

J gave up 8 bases and V 5 bases, and 15 bases lay outside the gene matches. The germline V gene has CDR1 MNHEY and CDR2 SVGEGT. The CDR3 is made up of 16 amino acids. Authors' analysis steps: Using reference gene primer amplification, nucleated cell counts were estimated. Only in-frame clones appear in the TCRdb table, and some are missing; sequencing was by immunoSEQ multiplex PCR. V and J calls and clone size are as listed in that table; D and trimming were resolved from the DNA. Altogether 94,000 or so clones are present, around 90% being singletons, with the ten largest covering approximately 8.7%.

This TCR derives from a woman aged 70-85 years with acute or convalescent COVID-19. Sequencing was carried out using peripheral blood. The chain is built from TRBV6-2 or TRBV6-3 and TRBJ1-2; 9 nucleotides match TRBD1. CDR3 nucleotides: TGTGCCAGCAGTAGACAGGGGGGATTCCTACTAGGAGGCTACACCTTC. Encoded protein: CASSRQGGFLLGGYTF.